This T cell receptor (beta chain) is drawn from a study of CDR3 diversity in severe acne (dated by TCRdb to about 2019). Receptors were amplified or captured by PCR. For sequencing, an Illumina HiSeq 2000 was employed. TCRdb cleaned the public reads at Q25 with fastp, built clones with MiXCR and kept in-frame beta chains. Duplicate CDR3 protein sequences are folded into a single record with the most common DNA and genes. In this sample the table shows more than 80,000 distinct CDR3 sequences, less than 65% of which occur a single time. The ten largest clones capture 11% of the sample. This clonotype was observed many times. Its antigen has not been determined. Base quality data are lacking; no much larger clone is found one base away. Sequenced sample: blood. The clonotype was recovered from a male donor with severe acne vulgaris.

The CDR3 protein sequence reads: CSARDSQTSGTFQFF. Read as DNA, the sequence is TGCAGTGCTAGAGATTCCCAAACTAGCGGGACCTTCCAGTTCTTC. The rearranged segments are TRBV20-1 and TRBJ2-1, with TRBD2 matching 10 junction bases. V has 0 bases trimmed and J has 13 bases trimmed; junction bases matching no gene number 12. The germline V gene (reference sequence) yields DFQATT for CDR1 and SNEGSKA for CDR2. The CDR3 runs 15 residues from the cysteine to the phenylalanine. Only the CDR3 region is kept as DNA, spanning 45 bases read in frame from base 1.